This TCR beta chain was identified during a study of shared clonotypes between healthy human individuals. Study as a whole: Donors had three CD4 naive, three CD4 memory, two CD8 naive and one CD8 memory plate apiece. General observations from the study: Deeper or shallower sequencing was expected to change how clonotypes are shared among donors.

Authors' methods: ImmunoSEQ output held junction-only sequences without quality scores, so filtering differed. The protocol was immunoSEQ multiplex PCR, while the TCRdb copy is restricted to in-frame clones and leaves out a portion. V and J calls plus clone size are reproduced from that table; the DNA served to infer D and trimming. Of more than 2,000,000 clones listed, around 90% are singletons. On this clone: As yet, its antigen is unknown.

Trimming removed 3 bases at V and 6 bases at J, with 15 bases between. The CDR3 runs to 16 residues. The germline V gene has CDR1 SNHLY and CDR2 FYNNEI. This TCR came from a man between 18 and 29 years old in good health. The sequenced material came from naive CD4+ T cells sorted from blood. Subset described: CD45RA+ positively selected. V is TRBV2 and J is TRBJ1-6; D is perhaps TRBD1 (6 bases). CDR3 DNA sequence: TGTGCCAGCAGTGATTGGGGGGGGCTTACTAATTCACCCCTCCACTTT. Protein: CASSDWGGLTNSPLHF.